A single sample gave rise to the 32 T cell receptor beta chains below, sequenced in a study of T cells in localized non-small cell lung cancer. Profiled with immunoSEQ multiplex PCR; TCRdb holds only in-frame clones, not every one. This table holds roughly 27,000 clones, around 92% found once. The sequenced sample was peripheral blood mononuclear cells, obtained before any cancer treatment. Source of these receptors: a woman between 35 and 75 years old with stage III lung adenocarcinoma.

This chain joins TRBV6-6 and TRBJ2-1; tentatively, D is TRBD2 (6 bases). CDR3 size: 12 residues. Trimming removed 3 bases at V and 10 bases at J, with 10 bases between. The germline CDR1 and CDR2 sequences are MNHNY and SVGAGI (reference sequence). This CDR3 is CASSYIGLEQFF. The CDR3 DNA follows: TGTGCCAGCAGTTATATCGGACTAGAGCAGTTCTTC.

The chain carries TRBV30 and TRBJ2-2; weak D call: TRBD1 (6 bases). The CDR3 runs 14 residues. Germline CDR1 is GTSNPN and CDR2 is SVGIG (reference sequence). Trimming cost V 6 bases and J 4 bases, with 15 bases left between them. DNA for the CDR3: TGTGCCTGTGTTATTCGAGGGGGCACCGGGGAGCTGTTTTTT. Translation gives CACVIRGGTGELFF.

CDR3 protein: CAISDPAGGPEAFF. In nucleotides, the CDR3 is TGTGCCATCAGTGATCCAGCAGGGGGCCCCGAAGCTTTCTTT. The V gene is TRBV10-3, the J gene TRBJ1-1, with 8 bases lining up with TRBD1. V lost 3 bases and J lost 8; bases outside the gene matches: 8. The germline V gene has CDR1 ENHRY and CDR2 SYGVKD. The CDR3 length is 14 residues.

The chain links TRBV28 to TRBJ2-3, with a weak D call TRBD1 (6 bases). V was cut by 4 bases and J by 12 bases, with 20 bases left in between. Germline assignment: CDR1 MDHEN and CDR2 SYDVKM. The CDR3 contains 14 residues. CDR3 in amino acids: CASSSPGLRGSQYF. CDR3 sequence (DNA): TGTGCCAGCAGTTCTCCGGGCCTCAGGGGTTCACAGTATTTT.

This chain links TRBV5-1 with TRBJ2-1; 7 positions match TRBD2. After removal of 2 bases from V and 5 bases from J, the junction contained 4 bases not matched to a gene. CDR3 size: 14 residues. Germline V gene data show CDR1 as SGHRS and CDR2 as YFSETQ. The CDR3 DNA reads as TGCGCCAGCAGCTTCTTAGGACTAGACAATGAGCAGTTCTTC. This encodes CASSFLGLDNEQFF.

V usage is TRBV18 and J usage is TRBJ1-4; D not resolved. The CDR3 is 13 amino acids. The V end was cut by 3 bases, the J end by 8 bases, with 10 bases between. Germline CDR1 KGHSH, CDR2 LQKENI. The CDR3 here is CASSPVSGEKLFF. The DNA for the CDR3 is TGTGCCAGCTCACCTGTGTCCGGGGAAAAACTGTTTTTT.

This clone appeared a single time. The chain employs TRBV19 and TRBJ2-2, with 9 bases fitting TRBD2. Germline trimming cut 3 bases from V and 6 bases from J; bases unmatched to any gene: 8. The CDR3 sequence is 16 residues long. The germline V gene encodes CDR1 LNHDA and CDR2 SQIVND (reference sequence). The CDR3 loop reads CASSIGRAGGPGELFF. The CDR3 DNA follows: TGTGCCAGTAGTATCGGTCGGGCGGGAGGGCCCGGGGAGCTGTTTTTT. Full variable domain (rest looked up from reference TRBV19 and TRBJ2-2): DGGITQSPKYLFRKEGQNVTLSCEQNLNHDAMYWYRQDPGQGLRLIYYSQIVNDFQKGDIAEGYSVSREKKESFPLTVTSAQKNPTAFYLCASSIGRAGGPGELFFGEGSRLTVL.

The chain is built from TRBV15 and TRBJ2-7, with 9 bases aligning to TRBD1. V shed 5 bases and J 4 bases; nucleotides not matched to a gene: 9. The CDR3 loop spans 15 amino acids. CDR1 LNHNV and CDR2 YYDKDF come from the germline V gene (reference sequence). CDR3 amino acids: CATSSDRGAGYEQYF. DNA of the CDR3: TGTGCCACCAGCTCCGACAGGGGGGCCGGATACGAGCAGTACTTC.

Of note for this clone: The sample carries other DNA sequences with the same CDR3. This sequence joins TRBV7-9 and TRBJ1-5; no definite D call. There are 12 residues in the CDR3. The V gene lost 1 base and the J gene lost 2 bases, with 0 bases spanning the gap. From germline, CDR1 is SEHNR and CDR2 FQNEAQ (reference sequence). CDR3 sequence (DNA): TGTGCCAGCAGCTTAGGCAATCAGCCCCAGCATTTT. Translation: CASSLGNQPQHF.

V is TRBV11-2 and J is TRBJ2-7; D might be TRBD1 (5 bases). Germline lookup yields CDR1 SGHAT and CDR2 FQNNGV. With 1 base removed from V and 2 bases from J, the gap between germline ends came to 18 bases. CDR3 length: 17 amino acids. CDR3 DNA: TGTGCCAGCAGCTTAGCTCGTTCGGCAGGGCGAACCTACGAGCAGTACTTC. Translating gives CASSLARSAGRTYEQYF.

This chain joins TRBV2 and TRBJ2-1; D ambiguous. CDR1 and CDR2 from the germline V gene are SNHLY and FYNNEI. The V end lost 2 bases, the J end lost 15 bases, and 14 bases lay between the germline ends. The CDR3 has 12 amino acids. The CDR3 DNA follows: TGTGCCAGCAGTGAAAGCAGGCGTAGGCTGTTCTTC. It codes for CASSESRRRLFF.

This chain joins TRBV15 and TRBJ2-3; D is unclear. The V end lost 0 bases, the J end lost 0 bases, and 10 bases lay between the germline ends. CDR1 and CDR2 from the germline V gene are LNHNV and YYDKDF (reference sequence). This CDR3 is built from 16 residues. The CDR3 loop is CATSREVSFSTDTQYF. The CDR3 nucleotides read TGTGCCACCAGCAGAGAAGTGTCGTTCAGCACAGATACGCAGTATTTT.

The rearrangement joins TRBV28 to TRBJ1-1; a possible D gene is TRBD1 (5 bases). The CDR3 has 13 amino acids. The germline V and J ends were trimmed by 2 bases and 8 bases, with 12 bases remaining between them. The germline gives CDR1 MDHEN, CDR2 SYDVKM. In nucleotides, the CDR3 is TGTGCCAGCAGTTTAATGGGGACCCGCGAAGCTTTCTTT. Encoded protein: CASSLMGTREAFF.

This chain links TRBV10-1 with TRBJ2-5, with D possibly TRBD1 on 7 matching bases. CDR3 length: 15 residues. The germline gives CDR1 WNHNN, CDR2 SYGVQD (reference sequence). V was cut by 2 bases and J by 2 bases, with 12 bases left in between. The DNA of the CDR3 is TGCGCCAGCAGTGAGGCATCAGGGGGGCAAGAGACCCAGTACTTC. Amino acids: CASSEASGGQETQYF.

The chain links TRBV27 to TRBJ2-3; no clear D gene. CDR1 is MNHEY, CDR2 SMNVEV, per germline (reference sequence). The CDR3 consists of 13 residues. The germline V and J ends were trimmed by 10 bases and 1 base, with 12 bases remaining between them. In nucleotides, the CDR3 is TGTGCCACCGCGGTCGCTGGCACAGATACGCAGTATTTT. Translation: CATAVAGTDTQYF.

This chain connects TRBV6-1 to TRBJ1-2; tentative D call: TRBD1 (6 bases). The germline gives CDR1 MNHNS, CDR2 SASEGT. V was clipped by 6 bases and J by 7 bases, with 18 bases between them. CDR3 length: 14 residues. The CDR3 DNA follows: TGTGCCAGCAGCACTACAGGGCTGGGAGGTGGCTACACCTTC. Protein sequence: CASSTTGLGGGYTF.

This chain connects TRBV4-1 to TRBJ1-2, with unresolved D. V dropped 0 bases and J dropped 7 bases, with 12 bases sitting between them. From germline, CDR1 is MGHRA and CDR2 YSYEKL. This CDR3 has 14 residues. CDR3 residues: CASSQEELSGGYTF. The CDR3 DNA reads as TGCGCCAGCAGCCAAGAAGAGCTGTCTGGTGGCTACACCTTC.

This chain joins TRBV4-2 and TRBJ1-4; D unresolved. Germline CDR1 is LGHNA and CDR2 is YNFKEQ. Between the trimmed V and J ends, which lost 4 bases and 2 bases, there was a span of 11 bases. This CDR3 has 15 amino acids. CDR3 bases: TGTGCCAGCAGCCTAAGTGGGAGGACTAATGAAAAACTGTTTTTT. Its protein is CASSLSGRTNEKLFF.

The rearrangement joins TRBV7-8 to TRBJ2-1; D is possibly TRBD2 (5 bases). Deletions cut 3 bases from V and 6 bases from J, with 6 bases between. CDR1 is SGHVS and CDR2 is FQNEAQ in the germline V gene. The CDR3 spans 12 residues. CDR3 protein: CASSFTSNEQFF. CDR3 nucleotide sequence: TGTGCCAGCAGCTTCACTAGCAATGAGCAGTTCTTC.

The rearrangement joins TRBV6-1 to TRBJ1-1, with D possibly matching TRBD1 (6 bases). V lost 1 base and J lost 4, with 7 bases in between. CDR1 is MNHNS and CDR2 is SASEGT in the germline V gene. This CDR3 spans 13 amino acids. CDR3 DNA: TGTGCCAGCAGTGAAGTACAGGGCACTGAAGCTTTCTTT. This encodes CASSEVQGTEAFF.

The chain employs TRBV10-2 and TRBJ1-4; the D is unclear. V gave up 2 bases and J gave up 7 bases, with 8 bases separating them. Germline V gene lookup returns CDR1 WSHSY and CDR2 SAAADI. This CDR3 spans 13 amino acids. The CDR3 loop is CASSEAGGEKLFF. As DNA, the CDR3 is TGCGCCAGCAGTGAGGCGGGAGGTGAAAAACTGTTTTTT.

The chain joins TRBV7-6 to TRBJ2-2; maybe TRBD2 (5 bases). The V end lost 3 bases, the J end lost 3 bases, and 14 bases lay between the germline ends. From germline, CDR1 is SGHVS and CDR2 FNYEAQ. This CDR3 is built from 16 residues. CDR3 loop: CASSLWPGSYTGELFF. In DNA, the CDR3 is TGTGCCAGCAGCTTGTGGCCGGGATCATACACCGGGGAGCTGTTTTTT.

By frequency in the sample, this clone is medium-sized. The chain recombines TRBV6-6 with TRBJ2-7; D might be TRBD2 (7 bases). The CDR3 has 15 residues. The germline gives CDR1 MNHNY, CDR2 SVGAGI (reference sequence). V was shortened by 5 bases and J by 6 bases, with 20 bases between the two germline ends. DNA of the CDR3: TGTGCCAGCAGTACCCTCAAGGGGGGGGTCGCCGAGCAGTACTTC. Its translation: CASSTLKGGVAEQYF.

The chain links TRBV7-6 to TRBJ2-7; TRBD2 aligns across 7 bases. The CDR3 is 15 amino acids. Looked up from germline, CDR1 is SGHVS and CDR2 is FNYEAQ. J gave up 3 bases and V 1 base, and 6 bases lay outside the gene matches. The DNA of the CDR3 is TGTGCCAGCAGCTTAGTAGTGGGAGGGGACTACGAGCAGTACTTC. Its protein product is CASSLVVGGDYEQYF.

The chain uses TRBV27 and TRBJ2-1; no clear D. Trimming stripped 5 bases from V and 6 bases from J, with 11 bases between. The CDR3 length is 13 residues. The germline gives CDR1 MNHEY, CDR2 SMNVEV (reference sequence). For the CDR3, the DNA is TGTGCCAGCAGTCCGAAGGGATTCAATGAGCAGTTCTTC. It codes for CASSPKGFNEQFF.

This sequence joins TRBV15 and TRBJ1-5; D is unclear. Trimming took off 0 bases at V and 0 bases at J, with 12 bases between the two ends. Looked up from germline, CDR1 is LNHNV and CDR2 is YYDKDF (reference sequence). The CDR3 runs 17 residues. The CDR3 DNA reads TGTGCCACCAGCAGAGATAGGGTTAGTTATAGCAATCAGCCCCAGCATTTT. Amino acids: CATSRDRVSYSNQPQHF.

The CDR3 loop reads CAISVSSYNEQFF. For the CDR3, the DNA is TGTGCCATCAGTGTTAGCTCCTACAATGAGCAGTTCTTC. The chain employs TRBV10-3 and TRBJ2-1; D not resolved. This CDR3 is 13 amino acids long. Trimming pared 4 bases from V and 0 bases from J, leaving 4 bases between. In germline, CDR1 is ENHRY, CDR2 SYGVKD.

This rearrangement joins TRBV5-8 to TRBJ2-2; D might be TRBD1 or TRBD2, each matching 6 bases. Per germline, CDR1 SGHTS and CDR2 YDEGEE. Trimming took 4 bases from V and 3 from J, leaving 13 bases between them. The CDR3 loop spans 15 amino acids. This CDR3 is CASSTGTSDTGELFF. The CDR3 DNA follows: TGTGCCAGCAGCACAGGGACTTCCGACACCGGGGAGCTGTTTTTT.

The genes are TRBV18 and TRBJ2-1; D unclear. Trimming stripped 4 bases from V and 0 bases from J, with 10 bases between. The CDR3 loop spans 15 amino acids. In germline, CDR1 is KGHSH, CDR2 LQKENI. The CDR3 spells CASSLDQSSYNEQFF. CDR3 coding DNA: TGTGCCAGCTCACTAGACCAGAGCTCCTACAATGAGCAGTTCTTC.

This sequence joins TRBV6-5 and TRBJ2-1; 10 bases agree with TRBD2. This CDR3 is built from 16 residues. The germline gives CDR1 MNHEY, CDR2 SVGAGI. Trimming removed 0 bases from V and 4 bases from J; junction bases left unmatched: 3. The CDR3 DNA follows: TGTGCCAGCAGTTACTCGTCTAGCGGGAGTTACAATGAGCAGTTCTTC. Protein: CASSYSSSGSYNEQFF.

The chain combines TRBV19 with TRBJ1-1; D remains ambiguous. Germline-derived CDR1 and CDR2 are LNHDA and SQIVND (reference sequence). Trimming shortened V by 3 bases and J by 2 bases, and 16 bases separated the two germline ends. The CDR3 loop spans 16 amino acids. CDR3 DNA: TGTGCCAGTAGTATTAAATCTGTCAGCTCAAACACTGAAGCTTTCTTT. This gives the protein CASSIKSVSSNTEAFF.

The chain has TRBV4-1 and TRBJ1-6; perhaps TRBD1 as D (5 bases). The CDR3 totals 17 residues. The V end was cut by 1 base, the J end by 6 bases, with 16 bases between. The germline CDR1 and CDR2 sequences are MGHRA and YSYEKL. DNA of the CDR3: TGCGCCAGCAGCCAAGGACCGGGGGAAAGGTCTAATTCACCCCTCCACTTT. It is translated as CASSQGPGERSNSPLHF.